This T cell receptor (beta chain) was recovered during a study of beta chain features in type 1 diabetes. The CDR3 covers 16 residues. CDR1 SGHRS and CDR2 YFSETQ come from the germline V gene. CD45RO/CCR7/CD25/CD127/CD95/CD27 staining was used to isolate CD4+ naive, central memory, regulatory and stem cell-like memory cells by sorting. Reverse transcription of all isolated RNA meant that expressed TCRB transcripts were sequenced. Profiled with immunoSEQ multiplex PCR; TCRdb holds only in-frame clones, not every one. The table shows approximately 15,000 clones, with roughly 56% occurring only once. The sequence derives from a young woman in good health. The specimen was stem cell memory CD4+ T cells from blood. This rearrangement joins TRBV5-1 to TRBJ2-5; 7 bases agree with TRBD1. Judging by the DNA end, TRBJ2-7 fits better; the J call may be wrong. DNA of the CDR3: TGCGCCAGCAGCCCGTCTGTTGGGACAGTAGCCTACGAGCAGTACTTC. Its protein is CASSPSVGTVAYEQYF.